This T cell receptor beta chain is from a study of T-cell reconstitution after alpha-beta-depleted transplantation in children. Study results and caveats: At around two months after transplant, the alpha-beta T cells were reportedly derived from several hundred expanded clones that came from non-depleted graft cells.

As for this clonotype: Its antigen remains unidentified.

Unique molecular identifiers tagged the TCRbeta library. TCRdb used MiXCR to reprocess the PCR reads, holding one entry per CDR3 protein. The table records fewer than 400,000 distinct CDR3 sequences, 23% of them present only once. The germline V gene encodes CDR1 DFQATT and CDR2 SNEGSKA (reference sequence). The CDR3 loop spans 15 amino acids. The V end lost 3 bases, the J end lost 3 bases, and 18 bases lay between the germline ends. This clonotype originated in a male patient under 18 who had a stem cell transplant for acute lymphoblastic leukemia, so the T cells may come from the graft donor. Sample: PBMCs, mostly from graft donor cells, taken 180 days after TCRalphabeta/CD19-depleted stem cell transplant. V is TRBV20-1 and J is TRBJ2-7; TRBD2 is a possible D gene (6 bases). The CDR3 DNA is TGCAGTGCTAGTCACCCGACTAGAGCCAACTACGAGCAGTACTTC. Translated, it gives CSASHPTRANYEQYF.